This T cell receptor beta chain was captured in a study of radiotherapy plus CTLA-4 blockade in lung cancer. This clone came up a few times. Generated by immunoSEQ multiplex PCR, the TCRdb table keeps only in-frame clones and is missing some. This sample has about 110,000 clones, with roughly 77% found just once. The CDR3 has 11 amino acids. Trimming stripped 5 bases from V and 4 bases from J, with 2 bases between. Germline-derived CDR1 and CDR2 are ENHRY and SYGVKD. The clonotype was recovered from a human donor with non-small cell lung cancer that progressed on radiotherapy plus ipilimumab. Some clones in this sample may be carry-over from other donors' samples. This chain uses TRBV10-3 with TRBJ2-2, with unresolved D. The sequencing here drew on peripheral blood, taken from a patient treated with radiotherapy plus ipilimumab. Here the CDR3 DNA reads TGTGCCATCAGTCTCACCGGGGAGCTGTTTTTT. Translated: CAISLTGELFF.